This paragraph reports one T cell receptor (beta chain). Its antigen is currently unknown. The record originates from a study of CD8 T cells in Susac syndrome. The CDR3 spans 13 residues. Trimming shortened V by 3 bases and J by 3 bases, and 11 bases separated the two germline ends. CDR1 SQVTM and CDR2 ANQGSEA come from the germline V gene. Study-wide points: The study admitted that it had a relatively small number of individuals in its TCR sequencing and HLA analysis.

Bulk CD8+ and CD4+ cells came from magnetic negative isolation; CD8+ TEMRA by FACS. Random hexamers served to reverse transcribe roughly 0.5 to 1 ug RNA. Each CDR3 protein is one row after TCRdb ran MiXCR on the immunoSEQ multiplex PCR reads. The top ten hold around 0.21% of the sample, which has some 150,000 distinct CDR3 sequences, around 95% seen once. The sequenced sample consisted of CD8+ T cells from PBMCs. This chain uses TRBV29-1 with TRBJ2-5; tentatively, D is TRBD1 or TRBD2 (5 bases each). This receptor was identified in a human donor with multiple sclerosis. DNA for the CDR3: TGCAGCGTTGACGGGACCGATAAAGAGACCCAGTACTTC. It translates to CSVDGTDKETQYF.